This T cell receptor (beta chain) emerged from a study of T cell clonality in common variable immunodeficiency. Whole-study results and caveats: Links between repertoire features and CVID complications were heterogeneity-limited. CVID subjects shared fewer TCRbeta clones than healthy controls did.

V was cut by 1 base and J by 4 bases, with 8 bases left in between. The CDR3 totals 13 residues. This clone was detected ten times or more. The antigen is undetermined. Coverage ceases 3 residues before the CDR3 finishes, and the germline J gene fills in the end. Measured with immunoSEQ multiplex PCR; TCRdb has only the in-frame clones, and not every one. The table records under 50,000 clones without singletons, the ten largest covering about 0.7%. Material: peripheral blood mononuclear cells. This sequence originates from a person between 18 and 69 years old in good health. The gene calls are TRBV12-3 or TRBV12-4 and TRBJ2-7; D is possibly TRBD1 (5 bases). The part of the CDR3 DNA that was read is TGTGCCAGCAGTTTAGAAAGGGGATACGAG. Translating it yields CASSLERGYE. The CDR3 reads in full as CASSLERGYEQYF.